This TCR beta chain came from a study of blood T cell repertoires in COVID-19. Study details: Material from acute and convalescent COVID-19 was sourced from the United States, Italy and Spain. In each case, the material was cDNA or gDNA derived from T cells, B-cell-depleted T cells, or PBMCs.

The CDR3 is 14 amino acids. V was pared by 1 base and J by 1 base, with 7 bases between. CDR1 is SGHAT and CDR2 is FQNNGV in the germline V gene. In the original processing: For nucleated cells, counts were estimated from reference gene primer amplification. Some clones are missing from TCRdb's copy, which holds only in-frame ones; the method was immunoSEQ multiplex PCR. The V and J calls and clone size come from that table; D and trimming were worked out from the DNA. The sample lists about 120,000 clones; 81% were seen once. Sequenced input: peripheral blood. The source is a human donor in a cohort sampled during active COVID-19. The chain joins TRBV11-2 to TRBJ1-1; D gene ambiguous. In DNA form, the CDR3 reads TGTGCCAGCAGCTTAGGGGCACGGAACACTGAAGCTTTCTTT. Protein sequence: CASSLGARNTEAFF.